These T cell receptor beta chains were read from a single sample in a study of shared clonotypes between healthy human individuals. Clones were sequenced by immunoSEQ multiplex PCR, and TCRdb holds only the in-frame ones, with some missing. Of about 690,000 clones listed, roughly 88% were seen once; the top ten hold 30% to 40%. Material: memory CD8+ T cells from PBMCs. The receptors here all came from a man aged 18 to 30 in good health. Some clones in this sample may be carry-over from other donors' samples. Both conserved end residues are part of each CDR3.

V	J	CDR3
TRBV30	TRBJ1-4	CAWTTLGTGDFGGREKLFF
TRBV7-8	TRBJ2-7	CASSSREAKARDSLIPGYEQYF
TRBV7-9	TRBJ2-2	CASSPRDRGKGELFF
TRBV30	TRBJ2-7	CAWSEQGPSYEQYF
TRBV27	TRBJ2-7	CASSLGAGPGGEQYF
TRBV2	TRBJ2-5	CASKGLLRDPQETQYF
TRBV11-2	TRBJ1-4	CASSLIPHNEKLFF
TRBV28	TRBJ2-7	CASSFAEAGVNEQYF
TRBV25-1	TRBJ1-2	CASSEYGTIGCTF
TRBV6-1	TRBJ1-1	CASSEAGGSTAIF
TRBV6-1	TRBJ2-2	CASSEAGLAGGRRTGELFF
TRBV27	TRBJ2-3	CASSLSWGHLGTDTQYF
TRBV9	TRBJ2-1	CASSGGQYNEQFF
TRBV28	TRBJ2-1	CASTSLWSDKNNEQFF
TRBV27	TRBJ2-7	CASREGGGYEQYF
TRBV6-5	TRBJ2-7	CASRPATSYEQYF
TRBV9	TRBJ2-3	CASSVGLAGAEDTQYF
TRBV9	TRBJ2-7	CASSVAGSYEQYF
TRBV9	TRBJ2-1	CASSRGRAHYNEQFF
TRBV27	TRBJ2-7	CASSLNGLAGVYEQYF
TRBV2	TRBJ1-5	CASSEGLGSRSQPQHF
TRBV27	TRBJ2-1	CASSLGRGSYNEQFF
TRBV7-6	TRBJ2-1	CASSLETSSYNEQFF
TRBV11-2	TRBJ2-1	CASSLGQNEQFF
TRBV4-1	TRBJ2-7	CASSQVGGAGEQYF
TRBV29-1	TRBJ2-3	CSAVRGSTDTQYF
TRBV7-2	TRBJ2-7	CASSLVEHPLYEQYF
TRBV12-5	TRBJ1-2	CASGLPKRQGLLNYGYTF
TRBV7-9	TRBJ2-7	CASSFNPRQGEYEQYF
TRBV28	TRBJ2-7	CASSLQVSYEQYF
TRBV4-1	TRBJ1-5	CASSQVISQPQHF
TRBV6-1	TRBJ2-1	CASSEEEEAVDEQFF
TRBV27	TRBJ2-3	CASSLLVAASTDTQYF
TRBV11-3	TRBJ2-3	CASSLEVFSKMTTQYF
TRBV27	TRBJ1-2	CASSLRTGGRYGYTF
TRBV15	TRBJ2-1	CATSRGLVWKRGHQQFF
TRBV19	TRBJ1-3	CASSIDRGTSGNTIYF
TRBV4-3	TRBJ1-2	CASSQDRGSGGSGYTF
TRBV10-1	TRBJ2-3	CASSDLAGSTDTQYF
TRBV19	TRBJ1-5	CASSRGQGLYSNQPQHF
TRBV7-9	TRBJ2-2	CASSLDGAPGTGELFF
TRBV27	TRBJ2-3	CASSLYSGGITDTQYF